A selection of T cell receptor beta chains follows, all from one sample in a study of Ad26.COV2.S vaccination and SARS-CoV-2 variants. Here immunoSEQ multiplex PCR was the method, and the copy in TCRdb shows in-frame clones only, minus some. Of over 450,000 clones in the sample, around 89% are singletons; the top ten hold more than 1.5%. Sample: peripheral blood, taken in a trial of Ad26.COV2.S vaccine versus placebo. The receptors stem from a person between 18 and 65 years old who received the Ad26.COV2.S COVID-19 vaccine or a placebo. The CDR3 runs from the conserved cysteine through the conserved F or W. The D gene is left open where the match is weak. Clone size is not always given. Where it is, it says once, few, many or a class for expanded clones.

D gene: TRBD1
V gene: TRBV27
clone size: .
CDR3 length: 17
CDR3 protein: CASSLALSTGGPYGYTF

D gene: TRBD1
V gene: TRBV19
clone size: .
CDR3 length: 15
CDR3 protein: CASSSNTGGNTEAFF

D gene: .
V gene: TRBV19
clone size: .
CDR3 length: 15
CDR3 protein: CASRGADANTDTQYF

D gene: .
V gene: TRBV19
clone size: .
CDR3 length: 13
CDR3 protein: CASRTMAGYGYTF

D gene: .
V gene: TRBV30
clone size: .
CDR3 length: 13
CDR3 protein: CAWNPSSYNEQFF

D gene: .
V gene: TRBV7-6
clone size: few
CDR3 length: 16
CDR3 protein: CASSPSPTEANYGYTF

D gene: TRBD1
V gene: TRBV12-3/TRBV12-4
clone size: once
CDR3 length: 13
CDR3 protein: CASRLGQTGELFF

D gene: .
V gene: TRBV28
clone size: .
CDR3 length: 18
CDR3 protein: CASSWGVGGSRSGNTIYF

D gene: .
V gene: TRBV27
clone size: .
CDR3 length: 16
CDR3 protein: CASSFVGVAATDTQYF

D gene: .
V gene: TRBV7-8
clone size: .
CDR3 length: 15
CDR3 protein: CASSLAAGSNQPQHF

D gene: .
V gene: TRBV30
clone size: .
CDR3 length: 16
CDR3 protein: CAWSVRWDGGTQPQHF

D gene: .
V gene: TRBV4-2
clone size: .
CDR3 length: 15
CDR3 protein: CASSQDQHLNTEAFF

D gene: .
V gene: TRBV6-5
clone size: .
CDR3 length: 14
CDR3 protein: CAGRQDLNTGELFF

D gene: .
V gene: TRBV2
clone size: .
CDR3 length: 14
CDR3 protein: CASNKLGGYQPQHF

D gene: .
V gene: TRBV18
clone size: .
CDR3 length: 12
CDR3 protein: CASSSDFNEQFF

D gene: .
V gene: TRBV3-1/TRBV3-2
clone size: .
CDR3 length: 14
CDR3 protein: CASSQGRRASEAFF

D gene: .
V gene: TRBV5-1
clone size: .
CDR3 length: 13
CDR3 protein: CASSTGTYTEAFF

D gene: .
V gene: TRBV9
clone size: once
CDR3 length: 15
CDR3 protein: CASSVGAGGIEKLFF

D gene: .
V gene: TRBV12-3/TRBV12-4
clone size: few
CDR3 length: 13
CDR3 protein: CASRGNVGTEAFF

D gene: .
V gene: TRBV6-2/TRBV6-3
clone size: .
CDR3 length: 12
CDR3 protein: CASSYTGRVAFF

D gene: .
V gene: TRBV7-2
clone size: .
CDR3 length: 14
CDR3 protein: CASSPGSSNEKLFF

D gene: .
V gene: TRBV4-3
clone size: .
CDR3 length: 16
CDR3 protein: CASSQNGGFSYNEQFF

D gene: TRBD1
V gene: TRBV4-3
clone size: .
CDR3 length: 18
CDR3 protein: CASSQVGTGTGNTDTQYF

D gene: TRBD2
V gene: TRBV7-9
clone size: .
CDR3 length: 17
CDR3 protein: CASRRGTSGRALDTQYF

D gene: .
V gene: TRBV27
clone size: .
CDR3 length: 13
CDR3 protein: CASSPRPNEKLFF

D gene: .
V gene: TRBV5-1
clone size: .
CDR3 length: 14
CDR3 protein: CASSLDRVGETQYF

D gene: .
V gene: TRBV20-1
clone size: few
CDR3 length: 11
CDR3 protein: CSARIDYGYTF

D gene: .
V gene: TRBV6-5
clone size: few
CDR3 length: 13
CDR3 protein: CASIQRGDQPQHF

D gene: .
V gene: TRBV21-1
clone size: .
CDR3 length: 15
CDR3 protein: CASSKANRVVPEAFF

D gene: .
V gene: TRBV18
clone size: .
CDR3 length: 15
CDR3 protein: CASSPRGFGDEKLFF

D gene: .
V gene: TRBV12-3/TRBV12-4
clone size: .
CDR3 length: 12
CDR3 protein: CASSFSNTEAFF

D gene: .
V gene: TRBV7-2
clone size: .
CDR3 length: 11
CDR3 protein: CASSLSGELFF

D gene: .
V gene: TRBV7-2
clone size: .
CDR3 length: 15
CDR3 protein: CASSLVGKSNQPQHF